This T cell receptor (beta chain) was sequenced for a study of T cell changes during pregnancy in multiple sclerosis (dated by TCRdb to the late 2010s). Study-level background: The study looked at changes in the T cell repertoire across pregnancy in women with multiple sclerosis.

The library was generated by the immunoSEQ multiplex PCR assay. This immuneACCESS table, as held by TCRdb, lists in-frame sequences with V and J called but not all clones. Of the missing ones, under half trace to an unresolved V gene in checked studies; the others have no known cause. This sample is represented by 100,000 or so clones; 90% to 95% of them were singletons. Over 3.5% of the sample goes to the ten largest clones. To note about this clone: This clone's antigen is unknown. No per-base quality is available; no much larger clone lies one base away.

The clonotype originates from a female donor with multiple sclerosis, enrolled in a pregnancy study. The sample was peripheral blood, taken in the first trimester of pregnancy.

At the DNA level, the sequence is TGTGCCACCAGCTTTCGACGGGGATTGGGCAATCAGCCCCAGCATTTT. It encodes CATSFRRGLGNQPQHF. This chain is built from TRBV15 and TRBJ1-5, with the D segment identity uncertain. The trim is 5 bases for V and 2 bases for J, with a gap of 16 bases between the germline ends. The cysteine opens and the phenylalanine closes a CDR3 of 16 amino acids. Only the CDR3 part of the read is kept: 48 bases, read in frame from the first base. CDR1 and CDR2 are drawn from the germline V gene (reference sequence): LNHNV, YYDKDF.